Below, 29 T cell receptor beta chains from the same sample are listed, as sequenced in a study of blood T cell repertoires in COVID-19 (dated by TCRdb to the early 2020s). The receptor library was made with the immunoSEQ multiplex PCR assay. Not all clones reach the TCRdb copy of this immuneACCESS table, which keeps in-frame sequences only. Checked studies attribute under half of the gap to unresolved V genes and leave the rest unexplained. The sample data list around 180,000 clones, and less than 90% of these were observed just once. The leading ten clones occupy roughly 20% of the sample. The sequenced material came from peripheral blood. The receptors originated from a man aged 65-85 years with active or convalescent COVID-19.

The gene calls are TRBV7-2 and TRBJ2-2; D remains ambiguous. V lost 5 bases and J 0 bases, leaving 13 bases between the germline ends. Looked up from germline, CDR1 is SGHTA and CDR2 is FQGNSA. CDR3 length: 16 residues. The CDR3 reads CASSRVVSSNTGELFF. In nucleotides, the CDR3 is TGTGCCAGCAGCAGAGTAGTATCTTCGAACACCGGGGAGCTGTTTTTT.

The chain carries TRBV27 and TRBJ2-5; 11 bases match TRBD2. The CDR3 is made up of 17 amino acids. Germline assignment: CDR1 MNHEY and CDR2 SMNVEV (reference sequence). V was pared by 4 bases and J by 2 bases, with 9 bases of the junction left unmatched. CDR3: CASSSLAGTSGQETQYF. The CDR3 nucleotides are TGTGCCAGCAGTTCCTTAGCCGGGACTAGCGGTCAAGAGACCCAGTACTTC.

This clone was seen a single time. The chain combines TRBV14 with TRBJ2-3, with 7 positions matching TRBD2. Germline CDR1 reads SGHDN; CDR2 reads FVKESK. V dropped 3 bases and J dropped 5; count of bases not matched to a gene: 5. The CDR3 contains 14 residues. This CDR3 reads CASSHWTRGDTQYF. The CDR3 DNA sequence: TGTGCCAGCAGCCACTGGACTAGAGGAGATACGCAGTATTTT.

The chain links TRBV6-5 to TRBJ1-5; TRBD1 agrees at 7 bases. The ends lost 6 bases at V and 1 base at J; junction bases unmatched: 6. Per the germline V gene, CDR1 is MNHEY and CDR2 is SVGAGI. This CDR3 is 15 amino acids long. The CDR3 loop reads CASRRQGSSNQPQHF. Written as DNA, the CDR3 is TGTGCCAGCAGGAGACAGGGTTCAAGCAATCAGCCCCAGCATTTT.

The chain's CDR3 is CASSVDGRGGNQPQHF. CDR3 in DNA: TGTGCCAGCAGCGTAGATGGCAGGGGAGGCAATCAGCCCCAGCATTTT. The V call is TRBV9, the J call TRBJ1-5; tentative D call: TRBD1 (6 bases). V lost 0 bases, J lost 2 bases, and 12 bases lay in between. Germline V lookup: CDR1 SGDLS, CDR2 YYNGEE. The CDR3 consists of 16 residues.

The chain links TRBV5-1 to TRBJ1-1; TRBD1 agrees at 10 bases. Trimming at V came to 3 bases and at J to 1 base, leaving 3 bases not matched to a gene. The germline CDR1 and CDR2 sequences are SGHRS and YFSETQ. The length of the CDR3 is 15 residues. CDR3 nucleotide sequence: TGCGCCAGCAGCTCTTGGGACAGGGGGAACACTGAAGCTTTCTTT. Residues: CASSSWDRGNTEAFF.

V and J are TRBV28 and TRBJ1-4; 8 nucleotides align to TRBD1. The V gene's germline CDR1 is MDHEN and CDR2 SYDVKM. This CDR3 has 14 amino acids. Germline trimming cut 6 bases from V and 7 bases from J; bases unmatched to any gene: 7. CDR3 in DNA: TGTGCCAGCAGCCCAGGGGGCGGAATTGAAAAACTGTTTTTT. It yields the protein CASSPGGGIEKLFF.

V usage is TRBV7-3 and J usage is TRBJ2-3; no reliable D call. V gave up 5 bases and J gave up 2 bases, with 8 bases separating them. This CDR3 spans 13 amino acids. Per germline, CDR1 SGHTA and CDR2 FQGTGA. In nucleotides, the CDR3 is TGTGCCAGCAGCGAAACAGCCACAGATACGCAGTATTTT. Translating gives CASSETATDTQYF.

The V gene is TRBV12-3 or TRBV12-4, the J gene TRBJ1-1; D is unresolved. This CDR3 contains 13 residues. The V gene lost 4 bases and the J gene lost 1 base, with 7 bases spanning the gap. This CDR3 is CASSSQANTEAFF. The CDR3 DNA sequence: TGTGCCAGCAGTTCCCAGGCGAACACTGAAGCTTTCTTT.

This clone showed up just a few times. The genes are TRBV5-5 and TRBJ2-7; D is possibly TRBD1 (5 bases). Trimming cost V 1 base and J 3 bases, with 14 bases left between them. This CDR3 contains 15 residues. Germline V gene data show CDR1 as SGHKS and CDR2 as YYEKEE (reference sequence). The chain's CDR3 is CASSLRTGSYYEQYF. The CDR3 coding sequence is TGTGCCAGCAGCTTGCGCACAGGTAGCTACTACGAGCAGTACTTC. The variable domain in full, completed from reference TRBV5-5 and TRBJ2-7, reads DAGVTQSPTHLIKTRGQQVTLRCSPISGHKSVSWYQQVLGQGPQFIFQYYEKEERGRGNFPDRFSARQFPNYSSELNVNALLLGDSALYLCASSLRTGSYYEQYFGPGTRLTVT.

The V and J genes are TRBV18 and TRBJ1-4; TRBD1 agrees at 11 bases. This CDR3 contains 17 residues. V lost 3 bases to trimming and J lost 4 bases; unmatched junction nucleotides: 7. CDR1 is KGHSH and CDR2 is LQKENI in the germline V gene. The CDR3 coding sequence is TGTGCCAGCTCACCTTTGGACAGGGGGCAAGTTAATGAAAAACTGTTTTTT. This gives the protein CASSPLDRGQVNEKLFF.

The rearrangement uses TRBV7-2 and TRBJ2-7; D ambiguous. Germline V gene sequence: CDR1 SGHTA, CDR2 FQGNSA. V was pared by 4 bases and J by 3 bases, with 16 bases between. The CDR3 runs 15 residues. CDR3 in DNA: TGTGCCAGCAGCTCTCCCCTGTGGGCCGACTACGAGCAGTACTTC. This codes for CASSSPLWADYEQYF.

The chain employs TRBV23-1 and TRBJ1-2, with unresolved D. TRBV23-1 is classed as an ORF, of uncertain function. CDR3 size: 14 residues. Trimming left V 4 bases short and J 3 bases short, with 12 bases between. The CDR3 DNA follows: TGCGCCAGCAGTCCCCGGGAACGGGACTATGGCTACACCTTC. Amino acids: CASSPRERDYGYTF.

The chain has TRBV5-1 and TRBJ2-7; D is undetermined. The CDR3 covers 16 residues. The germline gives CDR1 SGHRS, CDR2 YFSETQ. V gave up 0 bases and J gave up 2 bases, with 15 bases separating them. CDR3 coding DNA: TGCGCCAGCAGCTTGGCGCGAGGCGACCTCCCCTACGAGCAGTACTTC. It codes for CASSLARGDLPYEQYF.

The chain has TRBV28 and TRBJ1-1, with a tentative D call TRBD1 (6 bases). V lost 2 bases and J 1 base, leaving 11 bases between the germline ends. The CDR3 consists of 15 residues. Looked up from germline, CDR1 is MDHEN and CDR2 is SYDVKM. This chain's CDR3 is CASSLQGIKNTEAFF. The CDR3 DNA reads TGTGCCAGCAGTTTACAGGGGATAAAGAACACTGAAGCTTTCTTT.

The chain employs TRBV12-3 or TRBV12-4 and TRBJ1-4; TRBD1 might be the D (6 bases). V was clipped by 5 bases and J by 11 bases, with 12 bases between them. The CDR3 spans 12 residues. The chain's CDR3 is CASSRDTWKLFF. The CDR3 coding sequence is TGTGCCAGCAGTCGGGACACCTGGAAACTGTTTTTT.

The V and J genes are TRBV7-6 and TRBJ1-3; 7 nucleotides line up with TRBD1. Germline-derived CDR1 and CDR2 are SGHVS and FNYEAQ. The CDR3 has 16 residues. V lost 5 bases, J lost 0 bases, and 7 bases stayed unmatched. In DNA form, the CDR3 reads TGTGCCAGCAGCACCCGACAGGGACTCTCTGGAAACACCATATATTTT. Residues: CASSTRQGLSGNTIYF.

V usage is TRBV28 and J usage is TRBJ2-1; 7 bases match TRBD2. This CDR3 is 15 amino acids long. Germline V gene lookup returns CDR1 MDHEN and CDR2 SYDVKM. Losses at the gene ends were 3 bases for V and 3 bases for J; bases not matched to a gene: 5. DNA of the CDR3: TGTGCCAGCAGTTTTTGGCGGGAGAGCTACAATGAGCAGTTCTTC. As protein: CASSFWRESYNEQFF.

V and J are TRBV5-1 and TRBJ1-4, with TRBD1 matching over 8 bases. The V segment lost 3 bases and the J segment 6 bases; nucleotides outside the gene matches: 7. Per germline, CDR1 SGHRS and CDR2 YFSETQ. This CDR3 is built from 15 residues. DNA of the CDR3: TGCGCCAGCAGCTCCTTGACAGGGGTGGATGAAAAACTGTTTTTT. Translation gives CASSSLTGVDEKLFF.

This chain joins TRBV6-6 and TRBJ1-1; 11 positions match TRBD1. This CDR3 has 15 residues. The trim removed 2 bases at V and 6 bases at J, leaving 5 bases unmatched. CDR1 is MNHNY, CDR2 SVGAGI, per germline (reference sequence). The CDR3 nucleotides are TGTGCCAGCAGTTACGCGGGACAGGGGGTCCCTGAAGCTTTCTTT. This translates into CASSYAGQGVPEAFF.

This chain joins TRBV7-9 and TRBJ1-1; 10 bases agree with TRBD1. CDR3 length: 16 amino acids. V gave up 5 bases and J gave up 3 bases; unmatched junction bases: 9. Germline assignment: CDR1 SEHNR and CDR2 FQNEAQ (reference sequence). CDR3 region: CASSTGTGALYTEAFF. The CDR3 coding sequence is TGTGCCAGCAGCACCGGGACAGGGGCCCTGTACACTGAAGCTTTCTTT.

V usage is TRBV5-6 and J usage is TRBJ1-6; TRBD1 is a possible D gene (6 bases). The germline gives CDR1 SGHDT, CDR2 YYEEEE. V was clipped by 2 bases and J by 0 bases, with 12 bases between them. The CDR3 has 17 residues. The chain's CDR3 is CASSFGQPSSYNSPLHF. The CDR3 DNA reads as TGTGCCAGCAGCTTCGGACAGCCGAGCTCCTATAATTCACCCCTCCACTTT.

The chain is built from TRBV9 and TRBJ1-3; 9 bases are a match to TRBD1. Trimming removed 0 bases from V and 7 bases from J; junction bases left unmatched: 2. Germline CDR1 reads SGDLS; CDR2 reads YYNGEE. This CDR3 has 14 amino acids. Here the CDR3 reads CASSVGGQGNTIYF. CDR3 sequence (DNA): TGTGCCAGCAGCGTAGGTGGACAGGGGAACACCATATATTTT.

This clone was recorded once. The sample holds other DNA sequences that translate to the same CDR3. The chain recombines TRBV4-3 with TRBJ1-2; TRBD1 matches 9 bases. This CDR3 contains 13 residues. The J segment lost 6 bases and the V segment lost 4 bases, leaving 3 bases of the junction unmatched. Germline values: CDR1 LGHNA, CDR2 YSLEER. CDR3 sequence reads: CASSPRQGDGYTF. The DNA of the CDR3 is TGCGCCAGCAGCCCCCGACAGGGGGATGGCTACACCTTC.

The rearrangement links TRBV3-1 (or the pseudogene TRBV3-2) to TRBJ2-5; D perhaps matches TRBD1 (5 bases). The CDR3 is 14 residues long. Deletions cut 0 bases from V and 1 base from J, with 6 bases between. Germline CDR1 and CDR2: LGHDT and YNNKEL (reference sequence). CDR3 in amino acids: CASSQDTGQETQYF. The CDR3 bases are TGTGCCAGCAGCCAAGACACAGGCCAAGAGACCCAGTACTTC.

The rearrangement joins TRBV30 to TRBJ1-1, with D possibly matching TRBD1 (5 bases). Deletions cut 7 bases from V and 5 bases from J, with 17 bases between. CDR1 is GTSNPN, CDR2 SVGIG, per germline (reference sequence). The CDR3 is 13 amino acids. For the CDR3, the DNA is TGTGCCTCTCGGGCGGGGCGGGGGACTGAAGCTTTCTTT. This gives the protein CASRAGRGTEAFF.

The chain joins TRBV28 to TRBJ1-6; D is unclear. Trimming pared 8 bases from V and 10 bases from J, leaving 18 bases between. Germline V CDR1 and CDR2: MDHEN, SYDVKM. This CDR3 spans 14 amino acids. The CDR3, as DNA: TGTGCCAGCTTTCCGACCCCTCGAGGGTCACCCCTCCACTTT. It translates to CASFPTPRGSPLHF.

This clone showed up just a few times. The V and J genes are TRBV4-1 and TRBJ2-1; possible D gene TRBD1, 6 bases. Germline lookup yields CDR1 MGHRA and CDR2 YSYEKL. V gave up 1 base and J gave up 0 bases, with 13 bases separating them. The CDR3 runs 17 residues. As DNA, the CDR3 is TGCGCCAGCAGCCAAGCTCAGGGGTCTAGCTCCTACAATGAGCAGTTCTTC. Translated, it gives CASSQAQGSSSYNEQFF.

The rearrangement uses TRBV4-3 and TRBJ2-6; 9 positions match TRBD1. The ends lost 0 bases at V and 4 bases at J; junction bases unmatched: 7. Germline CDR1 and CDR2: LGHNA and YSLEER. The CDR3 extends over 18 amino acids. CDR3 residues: CASSQDWTGAVGANVLTF. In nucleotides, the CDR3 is TGCGCCAGCAGCCAAGATTGGACAGGGGCTGTGGGGGCCAACGTCCTGACTTTC.